A single sample is the source of the 23 T cell receptor beta chains below, sequenced in a study of CD8+CD57+ T cells in acquired aplastic anemia. CD8+CD57+ cell expansion had been shown by flow cytometry in patients chosen for sequencing. TCR beta VDJ and CDR3 were profiled, and genomic DNA was the template. Via MiXCR, TCRdb re-called the reads, giving one row per CDR3 protein. Of roughly 280,000 distinct CDR3 sequences listed, under 65% were seen once; the top ten hold approximately 1.2%. Sample: sorted CD4+, CD8+, or CD8+CD57+ T cells (not recorded which) from PBMCs. These TCRs come from a human donor with aplastic anemia.

V is TRBV10-3 and J is TRBJ1-6, with D hard to call. V lost 6 bases and J 6 bases, leaving 12 bases between the germline ends. CDR3 length: 14 amino acids. Germline-derived CDR1 and CDR2 are ENHRY and SYGVKD. The CDR3 here is CAISAGKGNSPLHF. The DNA of the CDR3 is TGTGCCATCAGCGCGGGAAAGGGTAATTCACCCCTCCACTTT.

The V gene is TRBV7-9, the J gene TRBJ2-5; 11 bases agree with TRBD1. The V gene's germline CDR1 is SEHNR and CDR2 FQNEAQ (reference sequence). The CDR3 covers 17 residues. The J segment lost 0 bases and the V segment lost 3 bases, leaving 6 bases of the junction unmatched. The chain's CDR3 is CASSFLGQGAYQETQYF. DNA of the CDR3: TGTGCCAGCAGCTTCCTCGGACAGGGGGCATACCAAGAGACCCAGTACTTC.

The V call is TRBV24-1, the J call TRBJ1-2; 8 bases agree with TRBD1. The CDR3 loop spans 14 amino acids. CDR1 and CDR2 (germline): KGHDR, SFDVKD. V was pared by 3 bases and J by 8 bases, with 7 bases of the junction left unmatched. CDR3 region: CATSDTGTGHGYTF. The CDR3 nucleotides read TGTGCCACCAGTGATACCGGGACAGGACACGGCTACACCTTC.

The V and J genes are TRBV2 and TRBJ2-3, with 9 bases fitting TRBD2. The CDR3 covers 14 residues. J gave up 0 bases and V 9 bases, and 4 bases lay outside the gene matches. The germline CDR1 and CDR2 sequences are SNHLY and FYNNEI. This CDR3 reads CARTSGPSTDTQYF. For the CDR3, the DNA is TGTGCCAGGACTAGCGGCCCTAGCACAGATACGCAGTATTTT.

The chain carries TRBV9 and TRBJ1-5; no reliable D call. Looked up from germline, CDR1 is SGDLS and CDR2 is YYNGEE. The V gene lost 3 bases and the J gene lost 0 bases, with 10 bases spanning the gap. CDR3 length equals 15 residues. CDR3 nucleotides: TGTGCCAGCAGCGCCGACATAAATAGCAATCAGCCCCAGCATTTT. Translated: CASSADINSNQPQHF.

The chain joins TRBV7-8 to TRBJ2-3; possibly TRBD2 for D (5 bases). In germline, CDR1 is SGHVS, CDR2 FQNEAQ. The CDR3 loop spans 14 amino acids. The V and J ends lost 1 base and 7 bases respectively, with 12 bases between them. This chain's CDR3 is CASSLVGELHTQYF. CDR3 DNA: TGTGCCAGCAGCTTAGTGGGAGAGTTGCATACGCAGTATTTT.

The chain carries TRBV7-8 and TRBJ2-2, with 8 nucleotides matching TRBD2. Germline lookup yields CDR1 SGHVS and CDR2 FQNEAQ. The CDR3 sequence is 15 residues long. J gave up 3 bases and V 5 bases, and 5 bases lay outside the gene matches. The CDR3 reads CASSQRGLHTGELFF. The DNA of the CDR3 is TGTGCCAGCAGCCAGCGGGGGCTTCACACCGGGGAGCTGTTTTTT.

This clonotype was counted at least ten times. The chain links TRBV4-1 to TRBJ1-3, with D possibly matching TRBD1 (5 bases). Germline CDR1 and CDR2: MGHRA and YSYEKL. This CDR3 comprises 17 residues. The V gene lost 0 bases and the J gene lost 0 bases, with 12 bases spanning the gap. CDR3 sequence: CASSQDWGSVSGNTIYF. In DNA, the CDR3 is TGCGCCAGCAGCCAAGATTGGGGGTCCGTCTCTGGAAACACCATATATTTT.

This clonotype was observed many times. V is TRBV9 and J is TRBJ1-3; the match to TRBD1 covers 9 bases. Losses at the gene ends were 4 bases for V and 0 bases for J; bases not matched to a gene: 5. CDR3 length equals 16 residues. Germline CDR1 reads SGDLS; CDR2 reads YYNGEE. In DNA, the CDR3 is TGTGCCAGCAGCCCGGGGACAGGGAGCTCTGGAAACACCATATATTTT. This gives the protein CASSPGTGSSGNTIYF.

Details on this clonotype: Mismatch with germline at one junction end may stem from a read error. The chain is built from TRBV24-1 and TRBJ1-1, with 7 bases aligning to TRBD1. The CDR3 spans 14 residues. CDR1 is KGHDR and CDR2 is SFDVKD in the germline V gene. Here the CDR3 DNA reads TGTGCCACCAGGGATTACGGTGAGACAGGGCGAGCTTTCTTT. Protein: CATRDYGETGRAFF.

V gene TRBV2 combines with J gene TRBJ2-2; D not resolved. Germline V gene data show CDR1 as SNHLY and CDR2 as FYNNEI. Trimming removed 7 bases at V and 1 base at J, with 4 bases between. This CDR3 region has 12 residues. The CDR3 loop is CASKLNTGELFF. The CDR3, as DNA: TGTGCCAGCAAGCTGAACACCGGGGAGCTGTTTTTT.

This chain joins TRBV12-5 and TRBJ2-5, with TRBD2 as a possible D gene (6 bases). CDR1 and CDR2 (germline): LGHNT, FRNRAP. V was trimmed by 5 bases and J by 5 bases, leaving 9 bases between them. The CDR3 consists of 12 residues. This CDR3 is CASGPREETQYF. For the CDR3, the DNA is TGTGCTAGTGGTCCCCGGGAGGAGACCCAGTACTTC.

This chain joins TRBV6-5 and TRBJ1-2; the match to TRBD1 covers 7 bases. Germline V gene data show CDR1 as MNHEY and CDR2 as SVGAGI. The ends lost 5 bases at V and 2 bases at J; junction bases unmatched: 8. CDR3 length: 15 residues. CDR3 DNA: TGTGCCAGCAGTAGCCCGGGACAGCCGAACTATGGCTACACCTTC. This codes for CASSSPGQPNYGYTF.

This clonotype was counted many times. This chain joins TRBV20-1 and TRBJ1-1; 9 nucleotides match TRBD1. CDR1 and CDR2 from the germline V gene are DFQATT and SNEGSKA (reference sequence). The CDR3 covers 15 residues. V lost 4 bases to trimming and J lost 1 base; unmatched junction nucleotides: 7. The CDR3 reads CSATDMDRGNTEAFF. In DNA form, the CDR3 reads TGCAGTGCTACCGACATGGACAGGGGGAACACTGAAGCTTTCTTT.

This chain joins TRBV20-1 and TRBJ2-4, with D unresolved. The CDR3 is 11 amino acids. Germline CDR1 is DFQATT and CDR2 is SNEGSKA (reference sequence). V lost 6 bases and J lost 7, with 10 bases in between. The CDR3, as DNA: TGCAGTGCCAAATCCGGGAACATTCAGTACTTC. This sequence encodes CSAKSGNIQYF.

This clonotype was seen ten or more times. This may come from a read error, since a much larger clone is one base off. The chain employs TRBV19 and TRBJ1-2; 7 positions match TRBD1. CDR1 and CDR2 (germline): LNHDA, SQIVND (reference sequence). This CDR3 has 12 residues. CDR3 amino acids: CASSTRQGDYAF. CDR3 in DNA: TGTGCCAGTAGTACAAGACAGGGTGATTACGCCTTC. The variable domain in full, completed from reference TRBV19 and TRBJ1-2, reads DGGITQSPKYLFRKEGQNVTLSCEQNLNHDAMYWYRQDPGQGLRLIYYSQIVNDFQKGDIAEGYSVSREKKESFPLTVTSAQKNPTAFYLCASSTRQGDYAFGSGTRLTVV.

This clonotype occurred many times. The chain employs TRBV10-1 and TRBJ1-1; TRBD1 aligns across 9 bases. V shed 5 bases and J 3 bases; nucleotides not matched to a gene: 7. Germline CDR1 reads WNHNN; CDR2 reads SYGVQD (reference sequence). This CDR3 has 15 amino acids. The CDR3 sequence: CASSPGTGSDTEAFF. In DNA, the CDR3 is TGCGCCAGCAGTCCCGGGACAGGGTCGGACACTGAAGCTTTCTTT.

This clonotype was recorded many times. The chain couples TRBV4-1 to TRBJ1-1, with 8 nucleotides matching TRBD1. The ends lost 4 bases at V and 0 bases at J; junction bases unmatched: 13. The CDR3 totals 18 residues. Germline CDR1 MGHRA, CDR2 YSYEKL. CDR3 DNA: TGCGCCAGCAGCCCAAAAAAGGCGACAGGGGACTTGAACACTGAAGCTTTCTTT. It is translated as CASSPKKATGDLNTEAFF.

This clonotype was picked up one time. The chain uses TRBV5-1 and TRBJ1-1, with D possibly TRBD1 on 6 matching bases. This CDR3 contains 11 residues. CDR1 SGHRS and CDR2 YFSETQ come from the germline V gene. V was pared by 4 bases and J by 11 bases, with 12 bases between. The CDR3 loop reads CASSLQGEAFF. The CDR3 DNA reads as TGCGCCAGCAGCCTACAGGGAGAGGCTTTCTTT.

V usage is TRBV4-1 and J usage is TRBJ2-7; D might be TRBD1 or TRBD2, each matching 5 bases. Trimming took off 1 base at V and 0 bases at J, with 10 bases between the two ends. CDR1 and CDR2 from the germline V gene are MGHRA and YSYEKL. CDR3 length: 15 residues. CDR3 region: CASSQAGTFSYEQYF. The CDR3 coding sequence is TGCGCCAGCAGCCAAGCCGGGACGTTCTCCTACGAGCAGTACTTC.

The chain links TRBV10-3 to TRBJ1-2; D remains unclear. The CDR3 runs 15 residues. The ends were cut back, 3 bases at V and 0 bases at J, with 11 bases in the middle. Germline CDR1 reads ENHRY; CDR2 reads SYGVKD. The CDR3 protein is CAISESFRTNYGYTF. CDR3 DNA: TGTGCCATCAGTGAATCTTTCCGCACTAACTATGGCTACACCTTC.

For this clonotype: The junction does not match germline at one end; this may be a read error. The CDR3: CASSMTSGSSDEQYF. The DNA of the CDR3 is TGTGCCAGCAGTATGACTAGCGGGAGCTCTGACGAGCAGTACTTC. The chain uses TRBV10-2 and TRBJ2-7, with 12 bases that match TRBD2. The CDR3 covers 15 residues. Germline CDR1 is WSHSY and CDR2 is SAAADI.

A single count supports this clonotype. Germline is not matched at one junction end, which may reflect a read error. This chain joins TRBV15 and TRBJ2-1, with 11 bases that match TRBD2. Germline lookup yields CDR1 LNHNV and CDR2 YYDKDF (reference sequence). This CDR3 has 18 amino acids. CDR3 nucleotide sequence: TGTGCCACCAGCAGCCGCGGCCTACTAGCGGGGGTATACAATGAGCAGCTCTTC. Translating it yields CATSSRGLLAGVYNEQLF.